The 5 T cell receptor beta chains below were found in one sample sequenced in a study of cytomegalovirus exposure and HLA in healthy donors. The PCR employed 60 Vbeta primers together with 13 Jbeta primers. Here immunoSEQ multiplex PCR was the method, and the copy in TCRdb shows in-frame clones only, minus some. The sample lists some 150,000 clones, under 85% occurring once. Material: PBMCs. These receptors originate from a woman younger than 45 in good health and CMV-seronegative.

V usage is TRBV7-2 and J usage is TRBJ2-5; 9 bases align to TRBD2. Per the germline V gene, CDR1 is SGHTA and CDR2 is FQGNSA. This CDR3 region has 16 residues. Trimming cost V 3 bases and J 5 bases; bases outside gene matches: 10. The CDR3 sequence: CASSLFRGRAWETQYF. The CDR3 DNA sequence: TGTGCCAGCAGCTTGTTCCGCGGGAGGGCTTGGGAGACCCAGTACTTC.

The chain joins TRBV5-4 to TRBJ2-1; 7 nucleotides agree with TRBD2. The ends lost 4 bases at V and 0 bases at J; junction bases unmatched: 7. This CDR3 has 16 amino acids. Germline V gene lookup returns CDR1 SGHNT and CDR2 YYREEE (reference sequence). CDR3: CASSPAAGSSYNEQFF. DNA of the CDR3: TGTGCCAGCAGCCCTGCAGCGGGGAGCTCCTACAATGAGCAGTTCTTC.

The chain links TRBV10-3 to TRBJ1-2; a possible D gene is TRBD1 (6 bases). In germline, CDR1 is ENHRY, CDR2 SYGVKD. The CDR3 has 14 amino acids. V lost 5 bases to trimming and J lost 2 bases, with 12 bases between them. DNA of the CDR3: TGTGCCATCAGTCAAGGGCAGGGGAACTATGGCTACACCTTC. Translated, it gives CAISQGQGNYGYTF.

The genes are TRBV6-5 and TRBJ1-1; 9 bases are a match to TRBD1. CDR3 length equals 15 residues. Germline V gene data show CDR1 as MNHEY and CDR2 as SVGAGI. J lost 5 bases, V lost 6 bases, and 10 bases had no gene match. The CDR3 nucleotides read TGTGCCAGCAGACCCACAGGGGGCTTCGAGACTGAAGCTTTCTTT. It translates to CASRPTGGFETEAFF.

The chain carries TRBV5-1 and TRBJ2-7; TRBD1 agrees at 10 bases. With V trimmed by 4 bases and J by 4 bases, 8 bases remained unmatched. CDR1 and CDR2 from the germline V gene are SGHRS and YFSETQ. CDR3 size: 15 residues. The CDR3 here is CASSRSGTGEYEQYF. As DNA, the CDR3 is TGCGCCAGCAGCAGATCCGGGACAGGGGAATACGAGCAGTACTTC.